The rows below give T cell receptor beta chains drawn from one sample of a study of radiotherapy plus CTLA-4 blockade in lung cancer. Clones were read by immunoSEQ multiplex PCR, and TCRdb kept only the in-frame ones, dropping some. The table includes tens of thousands of clones, roughly 77% detected once. Sequenced material: peripheral blood, taken from a patient treated with radiotherapy plus ipilimumab. The source is a human donor with non-small cell lung cancer who had a complete response to radiotherapy plus ipilimumab. The CDR3 runs from the conserved cysteine through the conserved F or W. A D gene is named only where the DNA matches it firmly. Where a row states a size, it is once, few, many or the class of an expanded clone; other rows omit it.

v_call,clone_size,d_call,j_call,cdr3_aa,cdr3_nt
TRBV5-1,-,TRBD2,TRBJ2-5,CASSLAGRGDLGTQYF,TGCGCCAGCAGCTTGGCTGGGCGGGGGGACCTGGGGACCCAGTACTTC
TRBV5-6,-,TRBD1,TRBJ1-5,CASSLQGQQGYQPQHF,TGTGCCAGCAGCCTACAGGGACAGCAAGGGTACCAGCCCCAGCATTTT
TRBV15,-,-,TRBJ2-7,CATSRDLSYEQYF,TGTGCCACCAGCAGAGACCTCTCCTACGAGCAGTACTTC
TRBV9,-,TRBD2,TRBJ2-7,CASSVGGGLSYEQYF,TGTGCCAGCAGCGTAGGCGGGGGACTTTCCTACGAGCAGTACTTC
TRBV2,-,-,TRBJ2-7,CASSAGTSLRGQYF,TGTGCCAGCAGCGCCGGGACTTCCTTGCGGGGGCAGTACTTC
TRBV5-1,-,-,TRBJ2-1,CASSLDAGDEQFF,TGCGCCAGCAGCTTGGACGCGGGCGATGAGCAGTTCTTC
TRBV2,-,TRBD2,TRBJ2-1,CASSEGLAGGGEQFF,TGTGCCAGCAGTGAAGGACTAGCGGGGGGGGGTGAGCAGTTCTTC
TRBV15,-,-,TRBJ2-5,CATSSASGQRETQYF,TGTGCCACCAGCAGCGCCTCAGGGCAACGAGAGACCCAGTACTTC
TRBV7-2,-,TRBD1,TRBJ2-1,CASSLLRGEQFF,TGTGCCAGCAGCTTACTCAGGGGGGAGCAGTTCTTC
TRBV5-4,-,TRBD2,TRBJ2-7,CASSYKAGAYEQYF,TGTGCCAGCAGTTACAAGGCGGGGGCCTACGAGCAGTACTTC
TRBV2,-,TRBD2,TRBJ2-1,CAKGGRVDEQFF,TGTGCCAAAGGCGGGAGAGTTGATGAGCAGTTCTTC
TRBV10-1,-,TRBD1,TRBJ1-1,CASSESTGGYTEAFF,TGCGCCAGCAGTGAGTCAACAGGGGGCTACACTGAAGCTTTCTTT
TRBV18,-,TRBD1,TRBJ1-2,CASSPPQGYGYTF,TGTGCCAGCTCACCCCCACAGGGGTATGGCTACACCTTC
TRBV5-5,-,-,TRBJ1-2,CASRRGTIPSYTF,TGTGCCAGCAGACGTGGGACTATTCCTAGCTACACCTTC
TRBV9,once,-,TRBJ2-3,CASSVVSSPTDTQYF,TGTGCCAGCAGCGTAGTTTCTAGCCCCACAGATACGCAGTATTTT
TRBV4-3,-,-,TRBJ1-6,CASRAGPYNSPLHF,TGCGCCAGCAGGGCAGGGCCGTATAATTCACCCCTCCACTTT
TRBV27,once,TRBD2,TRBJ2-1,CASSLREGLIYNEQFF,TGTGCCAGCAGTTTGAGGGAGGGACTCATATACAATGAGCAGTTCTTC
TRBV2,-,-,TRBJ1-3,CASSADRSGSGNTIYF,TGTGCCAGCAGTGCCGACAGGTCCGGCTCTGGAAACACCATATATTTT
TRBV19,-,-,TRBJ1-3,CACGEGVGNTIYF,TGTGCCTGCGGGGAGGGTGTTGGAAACACCATATATTTT
TRBV13,few,TRBD2,TRBJ2-2,CASSPGLAGGRRRTGELFF,TGTGCCAGCAGCCCGGGACTAGCGGGGGGGCGGCGTAGGACCGGGGAGCTGTTTTTT
TRBV2,-,TRBD1,TRBJ2-3,CASRPSGQGSDTQYF,TGTGCCAGCAGGCCTTCGGGACAGGGATCCGATACGCAGTATTTT
TRBV4-3,-,-,TRBJ1-5,CASSPRVEGNQPQHF,TGCGCCAGCAGCCCTAGAGTCGAGGGCAATCAGCCCCAGCATTTT
TRBV5-1,-,-,TRBJ1-1,CASSLEGAWNTEAFF,TGCGCCAGCAGCCTGGAAGGGGCGTGGAACACTGAAGCTTTCTTT
TRBV2,-,TRBD1,TRBJ2-7,CASRDTSGQGAGEQYF,TGTGCCAGCAGGGATACCTCGGGACAGGGGGCAGGGGAGCAGTACTTC
TRBV27,-,-,TRBJ1-2,CASSLMSMGGYGYTF,TGTGCCAGCAGTTTAATGAGTATGGGAGGTTATGGCTACACCTTC
TRBV7-9,-,TRBD2,TRBJ2-1,CASSSGLAGVSYNEQFF,TGTGCCAGCAGTTCCGGACTAGCGGGAGTTTCCTACAATGAGCAGTTCTTC
TRBV5-1,-,-,TRBJ1-1,CASSLAHGNTEAFF,TGCGCCAGCAGCTTGGCGCACGGGAACACTGAAGCTTTCTTT
TRBV10-3,-,TRBD1,TRBJ1-5,CAISQGAQPQHF,TGTGCCATCAGTCAGGGGGCCCAGCCCCAGCATTTT
TRBV7-9,-,TRBD1,TRBJ2-3,CASSSAGTGRPTQYF,TGTGCCAGCAGCTCCGCCGGGACAGGGAGGCCTACGCAGTATTTT
TRBV7-2,few,-,TRBJ1-3,CASSFGLSSGNTIYF,TGTGCCAGCAGCTTTGGGCTATCCTCTGGAAACACCATATATTTT
TRBV2,-,-,TRBJ1-2,CASSSGNYGYTF,TGTGCCAGCAGTAGCGGTAACTATGGCTACACCTTC
TRBV11-2,once,TRBD1,TRBJ1-2,CASSFRGRGLGRWSYTF,TGTGCCAGCAGCTTCAGGGGGCGGGGGCTGGGTAGATGGAGCTACACCTTC
TRBV18,-,TRBD2,TRBJ2-1,CASSPPGLAGGHEQFF,TGTGCCAGCTCACCTCCGGGACTAGCGGGAGGGCATGAGCAGTTCTTC
TRBV9,-,TRBD2,TRBJ2-6,CASSPRTSGGAANVLTF,TGTGCCAGCAGCCCTAGGACTAGCGGGGGGGCCGCCAACGTCCTGACTTTC
TRBV27,-,-,TRBJ2-1,CASSPLTILGGAGLNNEQFF,TGTGCCAGCAGTCCCCTCACCATCCTTGGGGGGGCAGGGTTAAACAATGAGCAGTTCTTC
TRBV19,-,-,TRBJ2-3,CASSIGAGQGDTQYF,TGTGCCAGTAGTATAGGGGCAGGGCAAGGTGATACGCAGTATTTT
TRBV19,-,TRBD1,TRBJ1-6,CASSSVRQGNNSPLHF,TGTGCCAGTAGTTCTGTGCGACAGGGTAATAATTCACCCCTCCACTTT
TRBV29-1,few,-,TRBJ1-1,CSVESSANTEAFF,TGCAGCGTTGAGTCCAGCGCGAACACTGAAGCTTTCTTT
TRBV2,-,TRBD2,TRBJ2-3,CASWPKVAGFTDTQYF,TGTGCCAGCTGGCCGAAAGTAGCGGGATTTACAGATACGCAGTATTTT
TRBV19,-,TRBD1,TRBJ1-2,CASSIVRGQPRSGGYTF,TGTGCCAGTAGTATAGTAAGGGGGCAGCCACGCTCAGGTGGCTACACCTTC
TRBV7-8,-,-,TRBJ2-5,CASSPRVAPQETQYF,TGTGCCAGCAGCCCCCGGGTAGCGCCACAAGAGACCCAGTACTTC
TRBV2,-,TRBD2,TRBJ2-1,CASVFASGGFDEQFF,TGTGCCAGCGTATTCGCTAGCGGGGGGTTCGATGAGCAGTTCTTC
TRBV28,-,TRBD1,TRBJ1-5,CASSPILKGAYQPQHF,TGTGCCAGCAGCCCGATACTTAAGGGGGCGTATCAGCCCCAGCATTTT
TRBV5-1,-,TRBD2,TRBJ2-1,CASSLWGGGPSQGPLFYNEQFF,TGCGCCAGCAGCTTGTGGGGGGGAGGGCCCTCCCAAGGGCCCCTTTTTTACAATGAGCAGTTCTTC
TRBV21-1,few,-,TRBJ2-7,CASSSRGGGYEQYF,TGTGCCAGCAGCTCCCGAGGGGGGGGCTACGAGCAGTACTTC
TRBV10-3,few,TRBD1,TRBJ1-1,CAIRSGTGLTEAFF,TGTGCCATCAGATCCGGGACAGGGCTCACTGAAGCTTTCTTT
TRBV11-3,-,-,TRBJ2-2,CASSLVARRGELFF,TGTGCCAGCAGCTTAGTGGCGAGGCGCGGGGAGCTGTTTTTT
TRBV15,-,TRBD2,TRBJ2-3,CATSDPGLATDTQYF,TGTGCCACCAGCGATCCGGGACTAGCCACAGATACGCAGTATTTT
TRBV30,-,-,TRBJ2-4,CAWSFRDKNIQYF,TGTGCCTGGAGTTTCCGGGACAAAAACATTCAGTACTTC
TRBV7-8,-,TRBD2,TRBJ2-2,CASSLGGAKNTGELFF,TGTGCCAGCAGCTTGGGAGGGGCAAAGAACACCGGGGAGCTGTTTTTT
TRBV7-9,few,-,TRBJ2-7,CASSTPSAAYEQYF,TGTGCCAGCAGCACTCCTTCTGCTGCCTACGAGCAGTACTTC
TRBV19,-,-,TRBJ2-7,CASSVLESHEQYF,TGTGCCAGTAGTGTACTAGAAAGCCACGAGCAGTACTTC
TRBV7-6,-,-,TRBJ2-1,CASSLNIDEQFF,TGTGCCAGCAGCTTGAATATAGATGAGCAGTTCTTC
TRBV27,-,-,TRBJ1-1,CASRNRETEAFF,TGTGCCAGCCGTAACAGGGAGACTGAAGCTTTCTTT
TRBV30,-,TRBD2,TRBJ2-2,CAWSVLAGGPGGELFF,TGTGCCTGGAGCGTACTAGCGGGAGGGCCTGGCGGGGAGCTGTTTTTT
TRBV7-6,-,TRBD1,TRBJ2-7,CASSTSWDSTSSYEQYF,TGTGCCAGCAGCACCTCCTGGGACAGCACCAGCTCCTACGAGCAGTACTTC
TRBV5-6,-,-,TRBJ1-2,CASSFIQNYGYTF,TGTGCCAGCAGCTTTATTCAGAACTATGGCTACACCTTC
TRBV9,medium-sized,-,TRBJ1-3,CASSAGLDSGNTIYF,TGTGCCAGCAGCGCGGGACTGGACTCTGGAAACACCATATATTTT
TRBV25-1,-,TRBD2,TRBJ2-1,CASSGTSGSYEQFF,TGTGCCAGCAGTGGCACTAGCGGGAGTTATGAGCAGTTCTTC